This T cell receptor beta chain is drawn from a study of T cells in Graves' hyperthyroidism and ophthalmopathy. From RNA transcripts, TCR beta CDR3 regions were amplified. An initial round of RT-PCR targeting the TCR CDR3 relied on the HTBI primer set. MiXCR, run by TCRdb on the multiplex PCR reads, gives a single entry per CDR3 protein. The sample carries over 200,000 distinct CDR3 sequences, 14% to 15% recorded once. This clonotype was detected only a few times. CDR3 size: 13 residues. Germline values: CDR1 LNHNV, CDR2 YYDKDF (reference sequence). V shed 4 bases and J shed 6 bases, with 10 bases lying between them.

Sample: blood. The chain uses TRBV15 and TRBJ2-1; the D is unclear. This receptor was obtained from a woman aged 40 to 55 with Graves' hyperthyroidism that later progressed to Graves' ophthalmopathy. The CDR3 is CATSIFGRNEQFF. The CDR3, as DNA: TGTGCCACCAGCATTTTCGGACGCAATGAGCAGTTCTTC.